These 17 T cell receptor beta chains were sequenced from one sample in a study of glioma-infiltrating T cells. TCR alpha and beta CDR3 regions were amplified from RNA using iRepertoire nested multiplex PCR. One entry per CDR3 protein results from TCRdb running MiXCR on the multiplex PCR reads. The sample has about 190,000 distinct CDR3 sequences; roughly 32% are singletons. The sequencing input was glioma tissue, nonneoplastic brain tissue, or PBMCs (not recorded which). The receptors here all came from a human donor with low-grade glioma or glioblastoma, undergoing nonglioma brain surgery, or in good health (not recorded which).

This clonotype was seen repeatedly, ten times or more. V is TRBV29-1 and J is TRBJ1-5; no reliable D call. The CDR3 runs to 13 residues. Germline V gene lookup returns CDR1 SQVTM and CDR2 ANQGSEA. Trimming cost V 5 bases and J 2 bases, with 10 bases left between them. DNA for the CDR3: TGCAGCGTTTCGATGGGAGGCAATCAGCCCCAGCATTTT. Amino acids: CSVSMGGNQPQHF. Together with reference TRBV29-1 and TRBJ1-5, the CDR3 gives the full variable domain: SAVISQKPSRDICQRGTSLTIQCQVDSQVTMMFWYRQQPGQSLTLIATANQGSEATYESGFVIDKFPISRPNLTFSTLTVSNMSPEDSSIYLCSVSMGGNQPQHFGDGTRLSIL.

The gene calls are TRBV2 and TRBJ2-7; D is possibly TRBD2 (5 bases). CDR1 SNHLY and CDR2 FYNNEI come from the germline V gene. Trimming stripped 7 bases from V and 3 bases from J, with 10 bases between. The CDR3 has 12 residues. The CDR3 sequence: CASIRDDYEQYF. The CDR3 coding sequence is TGTGCCAGCATCCGGGATGACTACGAGCAGTACTTC. Filled out from reference TRBV2 and TRBJ2-7, the complete variable domain reads EPEVTQTPSHQVTQMGQEVILRCVPISNHLYFYWYRQILGQKVEFLVSFYNNEISEKSEIFDDQFSVERPDGSNFTLKIRSTKLEDSAMYFCASIRDDYEQYFGPGTRLTVT.

This chain links TRBV15 with TRBJ2-1; D not resolved. V was cut by 1 base and J by 10 bases, with 11 bases left in between. This CDR3 region has 13 residues. Germline CDR1 is LNHNV and CDR2 is YYDKDF (reference sequence). The CDR3 region is CATSRGNKDEQFF. CDR3 sequence (DNA): TGTGCCACCAGCAGAGGGAACAAGGACGAGCAGTTCTTC.

This clonotype was recorded at least ten times. The CDR3 DNA is TGTGCCAGCATTATAGCCACTAGCTCCTACAATGAGCAGTTCTTC. It codes for CASIIATSSYNEQFF. The chain links TRBV11-2 to TRBJ2-1; D might be TRBD2 (5 bases). In germline, CDR1 is SGHAT, CDR2 FQNNGV. Trimming shortened V by 7 bases and J by 0 bases, and 13 bases separated the two germline ends. This CDR3 comprises 15 residues.

The J gene is TRBJ2-1, the V gene TRBV6-6; D may correspond to TRBD1 or TRBD2 (5 bases each). This CDR3 has 15 amino acids. CDR1 is MNHNY and CDR2 is SVGAGI in the germline V gene (reference sequence). V gave up 5 bases and J gave up 11 bases, with 22 bases separating them. The CDR3 DNA sequence: TGTGCCAGCAGTAGACAAAACGGACTGGGGGATAAGCAGTTCTTC. Translation: CASSRQNGLGDKQFF.

This clonotype was counted ten times or more. The chain uses TRBV20-1 and TRBJ2-6; D ambiguous. Germline CDR1 DFQATT, CDR2 SNEGSKA (reference sequence). Trimming took off 0 bases at V and 0 bases at J, with 6 bases between the two ends. This CDR3 region has 15 residues. The CDR3 DNA reads TGCAGTGCTAGAGATCCTACCTCTGGGGCCAACGTCCTGACTTTC. Translating gives CSARDPTSGANVLTF.

At least ten counts were recorded for this clonotype. This chain uses TRBV7-6 with TRBJ2-7; D is unresolved. Germline V gene sequence: CDR1 SGHVS, CDR2 FNYEAQ. V dropped 3 bases and J dropped 0 bases, with 9 bases sitting between them. The CDR3 covers 14 residues. For the CDR3, the DNA is TGTGCCAGCAGCTTCACGGAGAGCTCCTACGAGCAGTACTTC. Protein sequence: CASSFTESSYEQYF.

This clonotype was detected ten times or more. The chain has TRBV20-1 and TRBJ1-1, with D maybe TRBD1 (5 bases). Trimming removed 3 bases from V and 7 bases from J, with 21 bases in between. Looked up from germline, CDR1 is DFQATT and CDR2 is SNEGSKA (reference sequence). This CDR3 comprises 15 residues. The CDR3 spells CSASFGAREIYEAFF. CDR3 DNA sequence: TGCAGTGCTAGTTTCGGGGCCAGGGAGATATATGAAGCTTTCTTT.

The V call is TRBV4-2, the J call TRBJ2-1; D is perhaps TRBD1 (6 bases). From germline, CDR1 is LGHNA and CDR2 YNFKEQ. Trimming removed 0 bases at V and 7 bases at J, with 10 bases between. This CDR3 comprises 14 residues. CDR3 nucleotides: TGTGCCAGCAGCCAAGATCCCAGGGGTAATGAGCAGTTCTTC. Translation gives CASSQDPRGNEQFF.

Note on this clonotype: Since a much larger clone is just one base distant, this may be a read error. V usage is TRBV5-4 and J usage is TRBJ1-2; unclear D gene. Germline CDR1 and CDR2: SGHNT and YYREEE (reference sequence). The CDR3 sequence is 14 residues long. Trimming shortened V by 6 bases and J by 7 bases, and 19 bases separated the two germline ends. This CDR3 is CASTTDSGLCGYTF. CDR3 coding DNA: TGTGCCAGCACCACGGACTCGGGTTTGTGTGGCTACACCTTC.

This clonotype was detected only a few times. The chain is built from TRBV12-3 or TRBV12-4 and TRBJ1-2; 9 nucleotides line up with TRBD1. The CDR3 loop spans 14 amino acids. V lost 3 bases to trimming and J lost 7 bases; unmatched junction nucleotides: 6. CDR3 loop: CASSFQTGGPGYTF. The CDR3 nucleotides are TGTGCCAGCAGTTTTCAGACAGGGGGTCCTGGCTACACCTTC.

This clonotype has at least ten counts. J is TRBJ2-4 and V is TRBV27; either TRBD1 or TRBD2 may supply D (5 bases each). The CDR3 is 14 residues long. Trimming left V 2 bases short and J 12 bases short, with 17 bases between. CDR1 is MNHEY and CDR2 is SMNVEV in the germline V gene (reference sequence). The CDR3 protein is CASSLNWDASSQYF. CDR3 nucleotide sequence: TGTGCCAGCAGTTTAAACTGGGACGCCAGCTCTCAGTACTTC.

This clonotype was observed at least ten times. In DNA form, the CDR3 reads TGTGCCAGCAGTTTCATAGAGGGGATTGAGGCCAAAAACATTCAGTACTTC. Translating gives CASSFIEGIEAKNIQYF. This sequence joins TRBV28 and TRBJ2-4; D possibly matches TRBD1 or TRBD2 (5 bases each). CDR1 and CDR2 (germline): MDHEN, SYDVKM. V was cut by 3 bases and J by 1 base, with 16 bases left in between. This CDR3 has 17 residues.

In its sample, this clonotype was seen many times. V is TRBV20-1 and J is TRBJ2-7; 10 bases match TRBD2. Germline CDR1 is DFQATT and CDR2 is SNEGSKA (reference sequence). The CDR3 contains 13 residues. J gave up 0 bases and V 4 bases, and 0 bases lay outside the gene matches. The CDR3 spells CSAIAGGSYEQYF. The CDR3 region has the DNA TGCAGTGCTATAGCGGGGGGCTCCTACGAGCAGTACTTC.

This clonotype showed up many times. The rearrangement links TRBV4-1 to TRBJ2-7; D is possibly TRBD2 (6 bases). V was shortened by 1 base and J by 4 bases, with 11 bases between the two germline ends. This CDR3 comprises 14 residues. Germline V CDR1 and CDR2: MGHRA, YSYEKL. This CDR3 reads CASSQAGGIYEQYF. The CDR3 region has the DNA TGCGCCAGCAGCCAAGCCGGGGGAATTTACGAGCAGTACTTC.

This clonotype was counted many times. This chain uses TRBV6-5 with TRBJ1-4, with 7 bases lining up with TRBD1. The ends lost 2 bases at V and 8 bases at J; junction bases unmatched: 5. Germline assignment: CDR1 MNHEY and CDR2 SVGAGI. This CDR3 is built from 14 residues. CDR3 coding DNA: TGTGCCAGCAGTTACCGACAGGGAAGAGAAAAACTGTTTTTT. Translating gives CASSYRQGREKLFF.

For this clonotype: The junction departs from germline at one end; a sequencing error may be responsible. The chain is built from TRBV2 and TRBJ1-4; no definite D call. This CDR3 contains 15 residues. Germline V gene lookup returns CDR1 SNHLY and CDR2 FYNNEI. Here the CDR3 DNA reads TGTGCCATCAGTGAAGACCGAGCAACTAATGAAAAACTGTTTTTT. Its protein is CAISEDRATNEKLFF.